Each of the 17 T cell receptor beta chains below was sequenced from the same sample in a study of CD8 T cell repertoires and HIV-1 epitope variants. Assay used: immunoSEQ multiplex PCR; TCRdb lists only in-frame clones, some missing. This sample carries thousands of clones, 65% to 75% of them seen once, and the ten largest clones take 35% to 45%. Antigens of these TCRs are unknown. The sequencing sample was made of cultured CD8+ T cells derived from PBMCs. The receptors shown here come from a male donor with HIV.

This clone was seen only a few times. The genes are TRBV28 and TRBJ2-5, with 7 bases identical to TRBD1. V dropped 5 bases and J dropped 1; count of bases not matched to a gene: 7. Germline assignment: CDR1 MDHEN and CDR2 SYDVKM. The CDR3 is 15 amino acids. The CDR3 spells CASSRESGGQETQYF. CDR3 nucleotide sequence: TGTGCCAGCAGTCGTGAATCAGGGGGCCAAGAGACCCAGTACTTC.

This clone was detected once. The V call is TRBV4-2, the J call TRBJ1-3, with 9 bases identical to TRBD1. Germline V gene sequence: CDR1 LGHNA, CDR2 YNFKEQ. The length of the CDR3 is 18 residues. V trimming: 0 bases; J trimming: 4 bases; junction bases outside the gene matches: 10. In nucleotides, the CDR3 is TGTGCCAGCAGCCAAGATCGGGTAACCGGGACAGGGGGAAACACCATATATTTT. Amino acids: CASSQDRVTGTGGNTIYF.

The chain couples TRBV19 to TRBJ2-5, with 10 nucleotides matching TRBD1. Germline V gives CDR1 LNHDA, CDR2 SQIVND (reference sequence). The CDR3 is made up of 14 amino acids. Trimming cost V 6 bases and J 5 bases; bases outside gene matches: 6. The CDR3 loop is CASSGTGATETQYF. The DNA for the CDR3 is TGTGCCAGTAGCGGGACAGGGGCGACGGAGACCCAGTACTTC.

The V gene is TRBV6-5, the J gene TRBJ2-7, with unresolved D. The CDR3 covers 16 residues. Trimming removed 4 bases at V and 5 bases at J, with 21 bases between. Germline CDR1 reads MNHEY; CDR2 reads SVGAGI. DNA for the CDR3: TGTGCCAGCAGTTCCGCGGACGTTAGTATTGGGGACGAGCAGTACTTC. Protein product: CASSSADVSIGDEQYF.

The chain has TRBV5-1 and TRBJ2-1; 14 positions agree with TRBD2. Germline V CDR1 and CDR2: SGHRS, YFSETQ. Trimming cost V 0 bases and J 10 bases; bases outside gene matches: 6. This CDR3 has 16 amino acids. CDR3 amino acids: CASSLGGLAGVREQFF. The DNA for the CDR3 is TGCGCCAGCAGCTTGGGGGGACTAGCGGGAGTAAGGGAGCAGTTCTTC.

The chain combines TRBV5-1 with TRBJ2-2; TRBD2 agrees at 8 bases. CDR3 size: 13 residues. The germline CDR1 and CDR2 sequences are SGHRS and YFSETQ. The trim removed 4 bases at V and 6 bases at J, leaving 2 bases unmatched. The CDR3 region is CASSPAGAGELFF. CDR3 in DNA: TGCGCCAGCAGCCCAGCGGGAGCCGGGGAGCTGTTTTTT.

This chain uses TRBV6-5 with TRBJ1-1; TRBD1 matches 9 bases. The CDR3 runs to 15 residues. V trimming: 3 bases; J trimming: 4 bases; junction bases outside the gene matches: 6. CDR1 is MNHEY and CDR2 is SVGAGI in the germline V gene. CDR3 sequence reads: CASSYTGQGSTEAFF. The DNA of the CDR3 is TGTGCCAGCAGTTATACCGGACAGGGGAGCACTGAAGCTTTCTTT.

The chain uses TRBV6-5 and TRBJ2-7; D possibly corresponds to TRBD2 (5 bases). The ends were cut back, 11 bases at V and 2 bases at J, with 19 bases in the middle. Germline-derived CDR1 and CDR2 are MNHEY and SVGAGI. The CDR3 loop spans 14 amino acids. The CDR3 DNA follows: TGTGCCTCCATCCGGGCACTCGGGGCCTACGAGCAGTACTTC. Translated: CASIRALGAYEQYF.

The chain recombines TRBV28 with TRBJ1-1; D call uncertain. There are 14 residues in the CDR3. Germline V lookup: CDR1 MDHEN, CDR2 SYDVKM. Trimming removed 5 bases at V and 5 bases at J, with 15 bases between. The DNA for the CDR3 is TGTGCCAGCAGTCCCCGAGAAACTGGGACTGAAGCTTTCTTT. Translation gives CASSPRETGTEAFF.

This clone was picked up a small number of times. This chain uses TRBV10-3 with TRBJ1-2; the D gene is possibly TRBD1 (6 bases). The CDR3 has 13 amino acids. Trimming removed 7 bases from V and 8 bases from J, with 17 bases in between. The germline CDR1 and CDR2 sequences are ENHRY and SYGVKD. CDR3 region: CAIIIPQGNGYTF. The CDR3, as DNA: TGTGCCATCATCATTCCACAGGGTAACGGCTACACCTTC.

Here the CDR3 reads CASSLARDSRETQYF. The CDR3 region has the DNA TGTGCCAGCAGCTTAGCCCGGGACTCTCGGGAGACCCAGTACTTC. The V gene is TRBV13, the J gene TRBJ2-5; D may be TRBD2 (6 bases). The CDR3 is 15 residues long. V shed 1 base and J shed 5 bases, with 14 bases lying between them. Germline V CDR1 and CDR2: PRHDT, FYEKMQ (reference sequence).

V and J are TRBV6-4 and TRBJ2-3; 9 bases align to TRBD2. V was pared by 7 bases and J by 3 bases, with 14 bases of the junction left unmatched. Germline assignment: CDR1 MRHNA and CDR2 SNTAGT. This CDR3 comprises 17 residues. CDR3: CASIPRSRGGTTDTQYF. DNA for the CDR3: TGTGCCAGCATCCCTCGCTCGCGGGGGGGTACGACAGATACGCAGTATTTT.

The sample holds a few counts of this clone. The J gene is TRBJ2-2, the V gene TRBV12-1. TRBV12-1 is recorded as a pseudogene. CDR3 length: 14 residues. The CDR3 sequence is CASSFERPTGELFF. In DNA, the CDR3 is TGTGCCAGCAGCTTTGAACGACCTACCGGGGAGCTGTTTTTT.

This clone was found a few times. CDR3 coding DNA: TGCAGCGTTGTGTTACCGGGGGCTAAAGAAGCTTTCTTT. It encodes CSVVLPGAKEAFF. The rearrangement joins TRBV29-1 to TRBJ1-1; a weak D match, TRBD1 (6 bases). The CDR3 has 13 residues. The V end was cut by 4 bases, the J end by 8 bases, with 17 bases between. CDR1 SQVTM and CDR2 ANQGSEA come from the germline V gene.

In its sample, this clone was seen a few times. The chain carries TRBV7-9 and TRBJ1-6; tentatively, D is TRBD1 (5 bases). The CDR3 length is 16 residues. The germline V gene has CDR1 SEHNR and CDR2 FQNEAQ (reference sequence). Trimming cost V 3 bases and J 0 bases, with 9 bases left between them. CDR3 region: CASSLDTSSYNSPLHF. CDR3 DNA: TGTGCCAGCAGCTTGGACACGAGCTCCTATAATTCACCCCTCCACTTT.

CDR3 nucleotide sequence: TGCGCCAGCAGCCAAGATGGGGCTAGCGGGAATGAGCAGTTCTTC. Translated: CASSQDGASGNEQFF. This chain uses TRBV4-3 with TRBJ2-1; 8 positions match TRBD2. Per the germline V gene, CDR1 is LGHNA and CDR2 is YSLEER. With 0 bases clipped from V and 7 bases from J, the junction kept 5 bases outside the gene matches. The CDR3 consists of 15 residues.

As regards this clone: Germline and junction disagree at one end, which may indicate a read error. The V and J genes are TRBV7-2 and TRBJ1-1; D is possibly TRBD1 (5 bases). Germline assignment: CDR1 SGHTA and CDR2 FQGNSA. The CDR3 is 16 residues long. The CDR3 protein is CASSQDVGQGNTEAFF. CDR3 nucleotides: TGCGCCAGCAGCCAAGATGTTGGGCAGGGGAACACTGAAGCTTTCTTT. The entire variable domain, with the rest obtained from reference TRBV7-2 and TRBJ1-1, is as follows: GAGVSQSPSNKVTEKGKDVELRCDPISGHTALYWYRQSLGQGLEFLIYFQGNSAPDKSGLPSDRFSAERTGGSVSTLTIQRTQQEDSAVYLCASSQDVGQGNTEAFFGQGTRLTVV.